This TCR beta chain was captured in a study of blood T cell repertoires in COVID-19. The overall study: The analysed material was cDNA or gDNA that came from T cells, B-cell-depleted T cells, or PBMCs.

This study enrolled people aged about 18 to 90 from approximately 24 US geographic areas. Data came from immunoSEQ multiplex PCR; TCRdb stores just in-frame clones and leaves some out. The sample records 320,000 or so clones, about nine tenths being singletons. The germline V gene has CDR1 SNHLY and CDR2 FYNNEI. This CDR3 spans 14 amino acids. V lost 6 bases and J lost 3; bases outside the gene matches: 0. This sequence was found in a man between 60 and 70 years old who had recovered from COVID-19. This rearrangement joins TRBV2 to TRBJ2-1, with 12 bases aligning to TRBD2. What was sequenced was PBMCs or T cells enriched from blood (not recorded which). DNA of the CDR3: TGTGCCAGCAGACTAGCGGGAGGCTACAATGAGCAGTTCTTC. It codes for CASRLAGGYNEQFF.